The next 2 T cell receptor beta chains were all read from a single sample in a study of blood T cell repertoires in COVID-19. Produced via immunoSEQ multiplex PCR; TCRdb's table is partial and in-frame only. This table holds about 230,000 clones, 85% to 90% found once. Sequencing was performed on PBMCs or T cells enriched from blood (not recorded which). The receptors derive from a young man who had recovered from COVID-19.

This clone has only a few counts. The chain carries TRBV7-8 and TRBJ1-1, with 8 nucleotides matching TRBD1. Unmatched junction bases numbered 5, after V lost 2 bases and J lost 0 bases. This CDR3 comprises 16 residues. The V gene's germline CDR1 is SGHVS and CDR2 FQNEAQ. The CDR3 nucleotides are TGTGCCAGCAGCTTACGGGCAGGGGGCATGAACACTGAAGCTTTCTTT. Translated, it gives CASSLRAGGMNTEAFF.

The genes are TRBV19 and TRBJ1-1; D perhaps matches TRBD1 (6 bases). V lost 6 bases, J lost 5 bases, and 13 bases lay in between. The CDR3 totals 13 residues. In germline, CDR1 is LNHDA, CDR2 SQIVND (reference sequence). DNA of the CDR3: TGTGCCAGTAGCCGGGGGGGCCGTACTGAAGCTTTCTTT. This gives the protein CASSRGGRTEAFF.